What follows are 16 T cell receptor beta chains derived from one specimen sequenced in a study of T cell responses to AZD1222 COVID-19 vaccine. This table comes from immunoSEQ multiplex PCR, and its TCRdb copy is limited to in-frame clones, with some not included. Of about 120,000 clones listed, approximately 90% are singletons. The input for sequencing was peripheral blood, taken on day 0 of AZD1222 vaccination. Receptors were obtained from an adult in good health.

The chain joins TRBV11-2 to TRBJ2-5, with TRBD2 as a possible D gene (6 bases). This CDR3 has 15 residues. V lost 1 base, J lost 2 bases, and 11 bases lay in between. Per germline, CDR1 SGHAT and CDR2 FQNNGV. The CDR3 DNA reads as TGTGCCAGCAGCTTAGGCCCCGGGACTCAAGAGACCCAGTACTTC. This translates into CASSLGPGTQETQYF.

The chain has TRBV3-1 (or the pseudogene TRBV3-2) and TRBJ1-2; no definite D call. Trimming took 1 base from V and 7 from J, leaving 7 bases between them. This CDR3 has 12 residues. Germline loops: CDR1 LGHDT, CDR2 YNNKEL (reference sequence). The CDR3 loop reads CASSQVGIGYTF. DNA of the CDR3: TGTGCCAGCAGCCAAGTGGGGATTGGCTACACCTTC.

This clone was observed a handful of times. The genes are TRBV29-1 and TRBJ2-5; D uncertain. This CDR3 spans 14 amino acids. From germline, CDR1 is SQVTM and CDR2 ANQGSEA. V lost 0 bases, J lost 5 bases, and 13 bases lay in between. The CDR3 loop is CSVEDFFPGETQYF. CDR3 DNA sequence: TGCAGCGTTGAAGATTTTTTCCCGGGTGAGACCCAGTACTTC.

The rearrangement uses TRBV19 and TRBJ2-3; the D gene is possibly TRBD2 (5 bases). CDR1 and CDR2 from the germline V gene are LNHDA and SQIVND (reference sequence). Trimming removed 7 bases from V and 2 bases from J, with 10 bases in between. The CDR3 has 13 amino acids. CDR3: CASKGVPTDTQYF. The CDR3 DNA follows: TGTGCCAGTAAGGGAGTTCCCACAGATACGCAGTATTTT.

This clone was observed a handful of times. V gene TRBV19 combines with J gene TRBJ1-3, with D possibly being TRBD1 (6 bases). The V end was cut by 3 bases, the J end by 8 bases, with 11 bases between. Germline V lookup: CDR1 LNHDA, CDR2 SQIVND (reference sequence). The CDR3 consists of 13 residues. The chain's CDR3 is CASSIRGLDTIYF. In nucleotides, the CDR3 is TGTGCCAGTAGTATCAGGGGCTTGGACACCATATATTTT.

The rearrangement joins TRBV11-1 to TRBJ2-1, with 7 bases that match TRBD2. The J segment lost 8 bases and the V segment lost 3 bases, leaving 7 bases of the junction unmatched. The length of the CDR3 is 14 residues. From germline, CDR1 is SGHAT and CDR2 FQDESV (reference sequence). DNA for the CDR3: TGTGCCAGCAGCTTGGTGGGAGGGCCAGATGAGCAGTTCTTC. Its translation: CASSLVGGPDEQFF.

Details on this clone: In the same sample, other DNA sequences code for this CDR3. The chain is built from TRBV3-1 (or the pseudogene TRBV3-2) and TRBJ2-7, with D possibly TRBD1 on 6 matching bases. Trimming shortened V by 4 bases and J by 2 bases, and 12 bases separated the two germline ends. The V gene's germline CDR1 is LGHDT and CDR2 YNNKEL (reference sequence). This CDR3 has 14 amino acids. The CDR3 loop is CASSPYRVPYEQYF. CDR3 DNA sequence: TGTGCCAGCAGCCCCTACAGGGTACCCTACGAGCAGTACTTC.

The V call is TRBV5-1, the J call TRBJ2-2, with 8 bases fitting TRBD1. The ends lost 4 bases at V and 4 bases at J; junction bases unmatched: 3. This CDR3 has 14 residues. Germline CDR1 reads SGHRS; CDR2 reads YFSETQ. DNA for the CDR3: TGCGCCAGCAGCGTACAGGGGGGCACCGGGGAGCTGTTTTTT. Its protein product is CASSVQGGTGELFF.

The gene calls are TRBV2 and TRBJ1-2; a possible D gene is TRBD1 (5 bases). V lost 6 bases to trimming and J lost 2 bases, with 13 bases between them. Germline CDR1 is SNHLY and CDR2 is FYNNEI. CDR3 length: 14 residues. CDR3 bases: TGTGCCAGCAGACCGGGACGGATGAACTATGGCTACACCTTC. Translated, it gives CASRPGRMNYGYTF.

This chain uses TRBV2 with TRBJ1-4; no firm D call. The CDR3 runs 14 residues. The germline V gene has CDR1 SNHLY and CDR2 FYNNEI. Trimming removed 4 bases from V and 0 bases from J, with 6 bases in between. The DNA of the CDR3 is TGTGCCAGCAGTGTCCTTGCAACTAATGAAAAACTGTTTTTT. This encodes CASSVLATNEKLFF.

This rearrangement joins TRBV19 to TRBJ2-3, with 8 nucleotides matching TRBD2. The germline V gene has CDR1 LNHDA and CDR2 SQIVND (reference sequence). The CDR3 runs to 18 residues. Trimming removed 5 bases from V and 3 bases from J; junction bases left unmatched: 16. The CDR3, as DNA: TGTGCCAGTAGTCGAGGGCTCGGGGGCGGGAGGCAAACAGATACGCAGTATTTT. It specifies CASSRGLGGGRQTDTQYF.

The rearrangement uses TRBV7-9 and TRBJ1-3; perhaps TRBD1 as D (5 bases). The germline V gene encodes CDR1 SEHNR and CDR2 FQNEAQ (reference sequence). CDR3 length: 15 residues. V dropped 3 bases and J dropped 3 bases, with 12 bases sitting between them. CDR3 sequence (DNA): TGTGCCAGCAGCTTCCAGGGAGGGTATGGAAACACCATATATTTT. This sequence encodes CASSFQGGYGNTIYF.

The chain carries TRBV30 and TRBJ2-1; 10 bases match TRBD2. Germline V gene data show CDR1 as GTSNPN and CDR2 as SVGIG (reference sequence). The CDR3 runs 16 residues. Trimming at V came to 4 bases and at J to 1 base, leaving 7 bases not matched to a gene. This chain's CDR3 is CAWKSGRASSYNEQFF. The CDR3 nucleotides read TGTGCCTGGAAGAGCGGGAGGGCCAGTTCCTACAATGAGCAGTTCTTC.

This clone was detected only once. The genes are TRBV29-1 and TRBJ2-1; 11 bases match TRBD2. The germline CDR1 and CDR2 sequences are SQVTM and ANQGSEA. V gave up 5 bases and J gave up 8 bases; unmatched junction bases: 5. This CDR3 comprises 13 residues. Written as DNA, the CDR3 is TGCAGCGTTCTGACTAGCGGGAAGGATGAGCAGTTCTTC. Translated: CSVLTSGKDEQFF.

In its sample, this clone was seen once. This rearrangement joins TRBV28 to TRBJ1-5, with D uncertain. The CDR3 extends over 11 amino acids. Germline V gene sequence: CDR1 MDHEN, CDR2 SYDVKM. Trimming left V 5 bases short and J 11 bases short, with 10 bases between. The CDR3 sequence: CASSPFGTQHF. CDR3 nucleotides: TGTGCCAGCAGTCCGTTTGGGACCCAGCATTTT.

V gene TRBV5-1 combines with J gene TRBJ2-3; 15 bases map to TRBD2. J was trimmed by 5 bases and V by 4 bases; bases with no gene match: 5. The CDR3 has 16 residues. CDR1 is SGHRS, CDR2 YFSETQ, per germline. Here the CDR3 reads CASSQGLAGGIDTQYF. CDR3 DNA: TGCGCCAGCAGCCAAGGACTAGCGGGGGGGATAGATACGCAGTATTTT.